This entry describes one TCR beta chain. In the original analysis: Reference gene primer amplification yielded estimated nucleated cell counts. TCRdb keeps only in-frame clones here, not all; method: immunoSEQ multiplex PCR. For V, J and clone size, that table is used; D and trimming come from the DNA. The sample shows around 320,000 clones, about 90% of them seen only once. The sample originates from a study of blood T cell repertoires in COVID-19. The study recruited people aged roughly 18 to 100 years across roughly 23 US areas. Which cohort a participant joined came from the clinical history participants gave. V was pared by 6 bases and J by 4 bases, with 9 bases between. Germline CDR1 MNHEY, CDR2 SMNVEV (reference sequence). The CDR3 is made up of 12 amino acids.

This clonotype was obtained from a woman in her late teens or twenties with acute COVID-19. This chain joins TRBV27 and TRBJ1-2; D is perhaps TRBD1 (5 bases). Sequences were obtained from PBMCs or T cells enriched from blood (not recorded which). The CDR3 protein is CASRGAGYGYTF. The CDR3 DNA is TGTGCCAGCAGAGGGGCTGGCTATGGCTACACCTTC.